What follows are 17 T cell receptor beta chains derived from one specimen sequenced in a study of monozygotic twins with cystic fibrosis. Generated by immunoSEQ multiplex PCR, the TCRdb table keeps only in-frame clones and is missing some. This sample has more than 11,000 clones, with 75% to 90% found just once. Material for sequencing was blood. All receptors come from a boy between 10 and 17 years old with cystic fibrosis.

The chain joins TRBV10-1 to TRBJ1-5; no firm D call. The CDR3 contains 15 residues. The germline gives CDR1 WNHNN, CDR2 SYGVQD (reference sequence). V gave up 8 bases and J gave up 6 bases, with 20 bases separating them. The CDR3 spells CASLKACLGGQPQHF. In DNA, the CDR3 is TGCGCCAGCTTAAAGGCCTGTTTAGGCGGTCAGCCCCAGCATTTT.

V and J are TRBV28 and TRBJ2-6; unclear D gene. Germline CDR1 MDHEN, CDR2 SYDVKM. The V gene lost 6 bases and the J gene lost 1 base, with 7 bases spanning the gap. There are 14 residues in the CDR3. CDR3 sequence: CASSSGSGANVLTF. CDR3 nucleotide sequence: TGTGCCAGCAGCTCAGGTTCTGGGGCCAACGTCCTGACTTTC.

The chain uses TRBV9 and TRBJ2-1, with TRBD1 identical over 8 bases. V gave up 0 bases and J gave up 5 bases; unmatched junction bases: 4. CDR3 length: 15 amino acids. CDR1 SGDLS and CDR2 YYNGEE come from the germline V gene. The CDR3 here is CASSVVKQGDNEQFF. The CDR3 coding sequence is TGTGCCAGCAGCGTAGTGAAACAGGGGGACAATGAGCAGTTCTTC.

This clone was observed once. The V and J genes are TRBV5-4 and TRBJ2-2, with D perhaps matching TRBD1 or TRBD2 (6 bases each). CDR1 and CDR2 from the germline V gene are SGHNT and YYREEE (reference sequence). Trimming took 1 base from V and 4 from J, leaving 14 bases between them. This CDR3 has 16 residues. The CDR3 nucleotides read TGTGCCAGCAGCTTGCTTTCCGGGGGCTTCACCGGGGAGCTGTTTTTT. Encoded protein: CASSLLSGGFTGELFF.

V and J are TRBV5-4 and TRBJ2-5; 9 bases agree with TRBD2. The CDR3 consists of 13 residues. The ends lost 1 base at V and 5 bases at J; junction bases unmatched: 0. CDR1 and CDR2 (germline): SGHNT, YYREEE (reference sequence). DNA of the CDR3: TGTGCCAGCAGCTTGACTAGCGGGGAGACCCAGTACTTC. Translation: CASSLTSGETQYF.

The chain uses TRBV5-4 and TRBJ2-3, with 8 bases that match TRBD2. CDR3 length equals 15 residues. V lost 7 bases and J lost 1; bases outside the gene matches: 8. Germline CDR1 and CDR2: SGHNT and YYREEE (reference sequence). CDR3 sequence (DNA): TGTGCCAGCCGCGTTGTCGGGGGGGGCACAGATACGCAGTATTTT. Protein: CASRVVGGGTDTQYF.

The chain has TRBV12-5 and TRBJ2-5; 8 bases match TRBD2. J gave up 13 bases and V 2 bases, and 6 bases lay outside the gene matches. In germline, CDR1 is LGHNT, CDR2 FRNRAP. The length of the CDR3 is 12 residues. The CDR3 spells CASGLFSGTTYF. The DNA of the CDR3 is TGTGCTAGTGGTTTGTTTAGCGGGACCACGTACTTC.

The chain uses TRBV15 and TRBJ2-7; D might be TRBD2 (6 bases). CDR1 is LNHNV, CDR2 YYDKDF, per germline (reference sequence). V dropped 6 bases and J dropped 4 bases, with 16 bases sitting between them. The CDR3 is 14 amino acids. The CDR3 DNA sequence: TGTGCCACCAGTGAAGCTAGCGACGCATACGAGCAGTACTTC. Translation: CATSEASDAYEQYF.

This chain links TRBV19 with TRBJ2-7; TRBD2 matches 8 bases. Germline CDR1 and CDR2: LNHDA and SQIVND (reference sequence). V lost 7 bases and J lost 7; bases outside the gene matches: 6. The CDR3 is 12 residues long. CDR3 in DNA: TGTGCCAGTAACCCTAGCGGGCCTGAGCAGTACTTC. It codes for CASNPSGPEQYF.

This chain links TRBV2 with TRBJ2-7, with 7 bases lining up with TRBD2. The CDR3 is made up of 15 amino acids. V lost 2 bases to trimming and J lost 6 bases; unmatched junction nucleotides: 10. Germline V gene sequence: CDR1 SNHLY, CDR2 FYNNEI. The chain's CDR3 is CASSETSPRGGEQYF. The CDR3 coding sequence is TGTGCCAGCAGTGAAACTAGCCCTCGCGGGGGCGAGCAGTACTTC.

This chain links TRBV5-4 with TRBJ1-4, with D uncertain. Trimming took 1 base from V and 7 from J, leaving 5 bases between them. This CDR3 has 12 residues. Germline CDR1 reads SGHNT; CDR2 reads YYREEE (reference sequence). The CDR3 sequence: CASSLLGEKLFF. CDR3 nucleotides: TGTGCCAGCAGCTTGCTAGGTGAAAAACTGTTTTTT.

The CDR3 bases are TGTGCCAGCAGTTACGGACAGGGGGCCTTATTTGGCTACACCTTC. It specifies CASSYGQGALFGYTF. The V and J genes are TRBV6-6 and TRBJ1-2; 11 bases fit TRBD1. The CDR3 loop spans 15 amino acids. CDR1 and CDR2 from the germline V gene are MNHNY and SVGAGI (reference sequence). J lost 7 bases, V lost 2 bases, and 6 bases had no gene match.

The chain joins TRBV6-5 to TRBJ1-3; 7 bases map to TRBD1. The CDR3 is 15 residues long. The germline V gene has CDR1 MNHEY and CDR2 SVGAGI. Losses at the gene ends were 3 bases for V and 0 bases for J; bases not matched to a gene: 2. The CDR3 DNA reads as TGTGCCAGCAGTTATGACAGGGACTCTGGAAACACCATATATTTT. Protein sequence: CASSYDRDSGNTIYF.

The gene calls are TRBV5-1 and TRBJ2-5; the D gene is possibly TRBD2 (5 bases). This CDR3 comprises 16 residues. The V end lost 0 bases, the J end lost 0 bases, and 12 bases lay between the germline ends. Germline CDR1 and CDR2: SGHRS and YFSETQ. The CDR3 DNA reads as TGCGCCAGCAGCTTGGGACTAACGGGTAACCAAGAGACCCAGTACTTC. This codes for CASSLGLTGNQETQYF.

The rearrangement joins TRBV9 to TRBJ2-7; TRBD2 is a possible D gene (6 bases). This CDR3 has 15 amino acids. The germline V gene encodes CDR1 SGDLS and CDR2 YYNGEE. The V gene lost 0 bases and the J gene lost 3 bases, with 13 bases spanning the gap. The CDR3, as DNA: TGTGCCAGCAGCGTAGGGGGGACGGGAGACTACGAGCAGTACTTC. This gives the protein CASSVGGTGDYEQYF.

A few counts support this clone. The rearrangement joins TRBV5-4 to TRBJ2-1; 7 bases align to TRBD1. Trimming removed 4 bases from V and 5 bases from J; junction bases left unmatched: 6. Germline values: CDR1 SGHNT, CDR2 YYREEE (reference sequence). The length of the CDR3 is 14 residues. The CDR3 region is CASSNRGRDNEQFF. The CDR3 nucleotides are TGTGCCAGCAGCAACAGGGGCAGGGACAATGAGCAGTTCTTC.

The chain couples TRBV5-1 to TRBJ2-2, with 7 bases lining up with TRBD1. The trim removed 5 bases at V and 0 bases at J, leaving 4 bases unmatched. Germline assignment: CDR1 SGHRS and CDR2 YFSETQ. The CDR3 covers 15 residues. The CDR3 loop reads CASRRDSSNTGELFF. The CDR3 coding sequence is TGCGCCAGCAGAAGGGACAGTTCGAACACCGGGGAGCTGTTTTTT.